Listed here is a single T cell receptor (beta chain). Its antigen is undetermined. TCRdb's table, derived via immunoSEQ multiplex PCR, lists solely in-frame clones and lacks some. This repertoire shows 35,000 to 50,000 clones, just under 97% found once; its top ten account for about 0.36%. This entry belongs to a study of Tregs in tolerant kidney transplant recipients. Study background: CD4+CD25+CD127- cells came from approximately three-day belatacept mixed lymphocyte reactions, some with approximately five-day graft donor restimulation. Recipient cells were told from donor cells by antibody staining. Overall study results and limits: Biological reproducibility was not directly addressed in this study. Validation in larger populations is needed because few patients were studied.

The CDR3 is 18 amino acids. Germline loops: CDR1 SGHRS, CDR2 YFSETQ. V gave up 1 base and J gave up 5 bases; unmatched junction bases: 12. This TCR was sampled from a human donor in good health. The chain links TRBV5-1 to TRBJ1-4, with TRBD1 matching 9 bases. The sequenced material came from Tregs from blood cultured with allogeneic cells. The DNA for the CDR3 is TGCGCCAGCAGCTTGTGGGGACAGGGCCCGACGGGGAATGAAAAACTGTTTTTT. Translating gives CASSLWGQGPTGNEKLFF.